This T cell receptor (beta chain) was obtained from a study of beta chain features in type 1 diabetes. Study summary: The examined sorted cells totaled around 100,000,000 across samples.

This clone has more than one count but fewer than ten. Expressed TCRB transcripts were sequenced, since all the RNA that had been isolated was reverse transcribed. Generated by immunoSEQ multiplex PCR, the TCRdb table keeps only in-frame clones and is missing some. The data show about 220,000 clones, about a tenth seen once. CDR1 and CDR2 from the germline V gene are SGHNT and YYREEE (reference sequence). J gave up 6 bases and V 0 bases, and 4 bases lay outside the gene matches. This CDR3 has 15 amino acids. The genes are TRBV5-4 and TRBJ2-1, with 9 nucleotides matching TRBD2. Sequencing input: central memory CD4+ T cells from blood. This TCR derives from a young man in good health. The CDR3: CASSLALAGSNEQFF. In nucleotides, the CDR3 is TGTGCCAGCAGCTTGGCCCTAGCGGGGTCCAATGAGCAGTTCTTC.